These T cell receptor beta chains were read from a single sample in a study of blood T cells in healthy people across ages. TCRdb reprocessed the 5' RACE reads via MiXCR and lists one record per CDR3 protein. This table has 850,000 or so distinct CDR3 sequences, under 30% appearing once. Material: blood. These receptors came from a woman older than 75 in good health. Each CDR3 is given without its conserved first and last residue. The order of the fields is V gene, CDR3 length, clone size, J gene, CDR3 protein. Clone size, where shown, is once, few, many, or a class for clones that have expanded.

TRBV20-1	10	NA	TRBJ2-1	SATRDRDEQF
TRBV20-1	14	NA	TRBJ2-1	SARARERGSYNEQF
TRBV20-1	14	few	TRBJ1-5	SAAWGGGNSNQPQH
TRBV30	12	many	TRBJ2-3	AWSVGLGTDTQY
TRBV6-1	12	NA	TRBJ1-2	ATLGDSPGYGYT
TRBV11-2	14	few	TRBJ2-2	ASSPIDRGTTGELF
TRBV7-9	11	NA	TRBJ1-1	ASSGGQPLEAF
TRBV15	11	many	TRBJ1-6	ATSRDRREPLH
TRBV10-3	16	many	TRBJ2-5	AISQPTGKRGPGQTQY
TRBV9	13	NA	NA	ASSPGTALGETQY
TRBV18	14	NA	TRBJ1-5	ASSPRVASYNQPQH